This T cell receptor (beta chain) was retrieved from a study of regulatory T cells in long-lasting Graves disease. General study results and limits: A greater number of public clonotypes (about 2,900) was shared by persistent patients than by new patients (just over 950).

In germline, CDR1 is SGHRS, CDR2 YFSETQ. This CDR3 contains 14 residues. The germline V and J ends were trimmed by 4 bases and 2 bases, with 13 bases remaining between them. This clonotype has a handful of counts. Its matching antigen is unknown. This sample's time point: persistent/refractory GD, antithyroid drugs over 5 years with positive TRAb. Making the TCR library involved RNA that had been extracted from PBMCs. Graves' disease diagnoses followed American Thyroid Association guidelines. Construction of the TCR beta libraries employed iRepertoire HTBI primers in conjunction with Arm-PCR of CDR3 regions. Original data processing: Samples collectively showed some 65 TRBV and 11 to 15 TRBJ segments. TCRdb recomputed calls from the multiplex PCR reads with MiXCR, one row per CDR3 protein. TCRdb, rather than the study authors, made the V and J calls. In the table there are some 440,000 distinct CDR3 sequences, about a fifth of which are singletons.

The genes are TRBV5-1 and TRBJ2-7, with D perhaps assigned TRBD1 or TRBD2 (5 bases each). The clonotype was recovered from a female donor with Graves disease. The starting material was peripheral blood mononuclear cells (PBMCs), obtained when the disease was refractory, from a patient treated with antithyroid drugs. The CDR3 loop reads CASSKGRDTYEQYF. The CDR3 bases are TGCGCCAGCAGCAAGGGACGAGATACCTACGAGCAGTACTTC.